This section outlines one T cell receptor (beta chain) sequence together with its context. What it binds is unknown. The data were taken from a study of OX40 agonist ivuxolimab in advanced cancers. Study in general: Patients were infused with ivuxolimab every 2 weeks at 0.01 to 10 mg/kg. Among those enrolled, mean age was 60 years (range roughly 23 to 90) and 82.7% were male. Regarding the study as a whole: Circulating CD4+ and CD8+ T cells showed clonal expansion by week 6 at 0.1 to 3.0 mg/kg. CD8+ T cells averaged more expanded clones than CD4+.

The method was immunoSEQ multiplex PCR; TCRdb's version includes in-frame clones alone and lacks a portion of them. Of about 60,000 clones in the sample, around 88% were seen once. With 0 bases clipped from V and 8 bases from J, the junction kept 9 bases outside the gene matches. CDR1 LGHNA and CDR2 YSLEER come from the germline V gene. This CDR3 comprises 16 residues. The sequences come from CD4+ or CD8+ T cells sorted from blood, collected in a trial of the OX40 agonist ivuxolimab. The V gene is TRBV4-3, the J gene TRBJ1-2, with 10 bases lining up with TRBD1. The sequence derives from an adult with an advanced solid tumor such as melanoma, head and neck, liver or kidney cancer. DNA of the CDR3: TGCGCCAGCAGCCAAGATTGGGACAGGGGAGCTCGCGGCTACACCTTC. It encodes CASSQDWDRGARGYTF.